Listed below are T cell receptor beta chains from one sample, sequenced in a study of STAT5B mutations in CD4+ large granular lymphocyte leukemia. TCRdb's copy holds only in-frame clones and misses some; the assay was immunoSEQ multiplex PCR. This table has around 34,000 clones, around four fifths appearing once. Sequenced: CD4+ T cells from blood buffy coats. All receptors derive from a human donor in good health. CDR3s include the opening cysteine and the closing phenylalanine or tryptophan. D genes are given only for firm matches. Rows give clone size only sometimes, using once, few, many, or a class for an expanded clone.

j_call clone_size d_call v_call cdr3_nt cdr3_aa
TRBJ1-5 NA TRBD1 TRBV19 TGTGCCTCCAAAGCCTGGGACAGGGATCTGCAGCCCCAGCATTTT CASKAWDRDLQPQHF
TRBJ2-1 NA TRBD2 TRBV5-1 TGCGCCAGCAGCTTGGGCGCGGGAGATAATGAGCAGTTCTTC CASSLGAGDNEQFF
TRBJ1-1 few NA TRBV2 TGTGCCAGCAGTGAAGCGGGGGAAACTGAAGCTTTCTTT CASSEAGETEAFF
TRBJ1-1 NA NA TRBV19 TGTGCCAGTAGTATAAGCGAGTCGAACACTGAAGCTTTCTTT CASSISESNTEAFF
TRBJ1-1 NA TRBD1 TRBV27 TGTGCCAGCAGTTTACAGGGGGCGGACACTGAAGCTTTCTTT CASSLQGADTEAFF
TRBJ2-3 NA NA TRBV27 TGTGCCAGCAAAGATGGCGGGGTGGTTGCAGATACGCAGTATTTT CASKDGGVVADTQYF
TRBJ2-7 NA TRBD2 TRBV7-2 TGTGCCAGCAGCGTTAGCGGGCCCGTATCCTACGAGCAGTACTTC CASSVSGPVSYEQYF
TRBJ2-2 NA NA TRBV6-5 TGTGCCAGCGGTTCAAACACCGGGGAGCTGTTTTTT CASGSNTGELFF
TRBJ2-7 NA TRBD1 TRBV2 TGTGCCAGCAGTGATCCTCTCGACAGGGGAACCTACGAGCAGTACTTC CASSDPLDRGTYEQYF
TRBJ2-7 NA NA TRBV29-1 TGCAGCGTTGCAAGTCTCTCCTACGAGCAGTACTTC CSVASLSYEQYF
TRBJ2-7 NA TRBD2 TRBV27 TGTGCCAGCAGTTTAGGACTAGCGGGGCCTTCCGAGCAGTACTTC CASSLGLAGPSEQYF
TRBJ1-5 NA NA TRBV28 TGTGCCAGCAGTTCGGGACCCCTGTGGAAACAGCCCCAGCATTTT CASSSGPLWKQPQHF
TRBJ1-3 once TRBD1 TRBV28 TGTGCCAGCAGAACGGACAGGGAGAGGAGTCAGCGAAACACCATATATTTT CASRTDRERSQRNTIYF
TRBJ2-3 NA TRBD2 TRBV5-1 TGCGCCAGCAGCTTGGGAGCGGGAGGTTCGACAGATACGCAGTATTTT CASSLGAGGSTDTQYF
TRBJ2-2 NA TRBD2 TRBV9 TGTGCCAGCAGCGGTCCGGGACTAGCGGGGACCGGGGAGCTGTTTTTT CASSGPGLAGTGELFF
TRBJ1-3 NA NA TRBV11-2 TGTGCCAGCAGCGCAGGGACACACGCTGGAAACACCATATATTTT CASSAGTHAGNTIYF
TRBJ1-1 NA NA TRBV4-2 TGTGCCAGCAGCCAACCCCGAGGGAACACTGAAGCTTTCTTT CASSQPRGNTEAFF
TRBJ2-3 NA NA TRBV6-5 TGTGCCAGCAGTTACCCCACAGATACGCAGTATTTT CASSYPTDTQYF
TRBJ1-2 NA NA TRBV29-1 TGCAGCGTTGCAGGGCGAGATGGCTACACCTTC CSVAGRDGYTF
TRBJ2-7 NA TRBD1 TRBV6-5 TGTGCCAGCAGCCGGGACAGGTCCTCCTACGAGCAGTACTTC CASSRDRSSYEQYF
TRBJ2-1 NA NA TRBV12-5 TGTGCTAGTGGTTTCGAGAGAAATGAGCAGTTCTTC CASGFERNEQFF
TRBJ1-4 NA NA TRBV6-5 TGTGCCAGCAGTTACTCGACGCCAGGGAGTACTGAAAAACTGTTTTTT CASSYSTPGSTEKLFF
TRBJ1-5 NA NA TRBV28 TGTGCCAGCAGTTCAAAGGTATTCCAGCCCCAGCATTTT CASSSKVFQPQHF
TRBJ1-2 once TRBD1 TRBV27 TGTGCCAGCAGTTCCCCGGGACAGTCTAACTATGGCTACACCTTC CASSSPGQSNYGYTF
TRBJ2-7 NA TRBD1 TRBV19 TGTGCCAGTAGTGCCGGGACAGGGTCGTCATACGAGCAGTACTTC CASSAGTGSSYEQYF
TRBJ2-7 NA NA TRBV5-1 TGCGCCAGCAGCTTGGACCTGTCTATCTCCTACGAGCAGTACTTC CASSLDLSISYEQYF
TRBJ2-7 NA NA TRBV7-2 TGTGCCAGCAGCATTAGCGGTAGCGTTAACTACGAGCAGTACTTC CASSISGSVNYEQYF
TRBJ2-7 NA NA TRBV28 TGTGCCAGCAGCCTAGGGGGGGACCGCAACTACGAGCAGTACTTC CASSLGGDRNYEQYF
TRBJ1-2 NA NA TRBV6-5 TGTGCCAGCAGTTACAAGGGCTATGGCTACACCTTC CASSYKGYGYTF
TRBJ2-3 NA TRBD1 TRBV7-2 TGTGCCAGCAGCTTGAGGGGGCAAGATACGCAGTATTTT CASSLRGQDTQYF
TRBJ2-1 NA NA TRBV4-1 TGCGCCAGCAGCCAAGGGTCCTGGGGTGAGCAGTTCTTC CASSQGSWGEQFF
TRBJ2-5 NA NA TRBV30 TGTGCCTGGAGCTACGGCCAAGAGACCCAGTACTTC CAWSYGQETQYF
TRBJ1-2 NA NA TRBV28 TGTGCCGCCGGGGACTATGGCTACACCTTC CAAGDYGYTF
TRBJ2-7 NA NA TRBV28 TGTGCCAGCAGCCTCAACAGGGTCCCATACGAGCAGTACTTC CASSLNRVPYEQYF
TRBJ2-1 NA TRBD2 TRBV7-6 TGTGCCAGCAGCTTAGCGCCCAGGGGACTAGCGGGAGGGTCCTACAATGAGCAGTTCTTC CASSLAPRGLAGGSYNEQFF
TRBJ2-3 NA TRBD2 TRBV7-2 TGTGCCAGCAGCTTAAGCGGGAGAAGAGATACGCAGTATTTT CASSLSGRRDTQYF
TRBJ2-7 NA TRBD1 TRBV30 TGTGCCTGGAGTTTGGGACAGCCCTCCTACGAGCAGTACTTC CAWSLGQPSYEQYF